This T cell receptor beta chain was recorded in a study of Graves' ophthalmopathy and Graves' hyperthyroidism. Study-level findings and limits: Sensitivity reached 70.59% and specificity 72.22% when the model predicted ophthalmopathy progression. Classification of ophthalmopathy versus stable hyperthyroidism by a 13-signature model yielded approximately 90% sensitivity and just over 80% specificity.

V was pared by 1 base and J by 5 bases, with 17 bases between. CDR1 is LGHDT and CDR2 is YNNKEL in the germline V gene (reference sequence). The CDR3 totals 16 residues. Among the exclusions were patients with other autoimmune diseases, uncontrolled infections, pregnancy or lactation. Orbital computed tomography and thyroid ultrasound, along with TRAb, serum thyroxine and clinical symptoms, underpinned diagnosis. RNA transcripts yielded amplified TCR beta CDR3 regions. Amplification began with first-round RT-PCR using HTBI primers, then second-round multiplex PCR was performed. TCRdb reanalysed the multiplex PCR reads using MiXCR and keeps one entry per CDR3 protein. The sample has about 600,000 distinct CDR3 sequences, less than 45% seen once; the top ten hold around 4%. This clonotype was detected a few times. Antigen: not known.

This sequence joins TRBV3-1 and TRBJ2-5, with D perhaps assigned TRBD1 or TRBD2 (5 bases each). The sequence was collected from an adult man with Graves' hyperthyroidism. The specimen sequenced was peripheral blood or thyroid tissue (not recorded which). CDR3: CASSQGDWGRGETQYF. CDR3 DNA: TGTGCCAGCAGCCAAGGGGATTGGGGTCGGGGCGAGACCCAGTACTTC.